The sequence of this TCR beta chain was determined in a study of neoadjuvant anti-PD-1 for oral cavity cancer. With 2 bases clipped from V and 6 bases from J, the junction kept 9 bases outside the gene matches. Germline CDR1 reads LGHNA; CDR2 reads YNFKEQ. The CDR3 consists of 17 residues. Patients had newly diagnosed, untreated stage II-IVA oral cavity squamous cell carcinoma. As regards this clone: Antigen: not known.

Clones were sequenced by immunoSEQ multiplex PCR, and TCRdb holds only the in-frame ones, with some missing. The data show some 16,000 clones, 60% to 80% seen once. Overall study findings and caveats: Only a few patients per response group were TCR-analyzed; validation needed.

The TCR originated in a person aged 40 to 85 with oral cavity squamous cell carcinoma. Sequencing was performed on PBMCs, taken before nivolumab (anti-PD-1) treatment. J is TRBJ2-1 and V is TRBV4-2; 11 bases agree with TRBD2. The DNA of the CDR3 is TGTGCCAGCAGCCAAATCGGGTTTAGCGGGGGGGGCAATGAGCAGTTCTTC. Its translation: CASSQIGFSGGGNEQFF.